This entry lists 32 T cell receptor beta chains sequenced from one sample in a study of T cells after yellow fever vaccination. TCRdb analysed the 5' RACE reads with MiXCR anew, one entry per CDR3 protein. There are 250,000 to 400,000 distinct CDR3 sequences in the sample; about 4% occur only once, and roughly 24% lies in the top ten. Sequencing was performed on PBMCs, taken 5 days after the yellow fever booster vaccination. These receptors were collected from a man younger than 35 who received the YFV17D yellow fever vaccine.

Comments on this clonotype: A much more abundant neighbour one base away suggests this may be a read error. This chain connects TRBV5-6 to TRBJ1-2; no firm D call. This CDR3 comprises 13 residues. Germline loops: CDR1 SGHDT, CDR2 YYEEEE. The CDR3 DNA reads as TGTGCCAGCAGCTTGCCAGGCGCGGGCGGCTACCCCTTC. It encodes CASSLPGAGGYPF.

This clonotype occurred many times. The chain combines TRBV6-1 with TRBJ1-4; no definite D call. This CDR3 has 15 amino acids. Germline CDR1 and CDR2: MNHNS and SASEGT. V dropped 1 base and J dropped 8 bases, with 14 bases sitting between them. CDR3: CASSEGRFRAEKLFF. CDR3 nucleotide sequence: TGTGCCAGCAGTGAAGGCAGATTCCGGGCCGAAAAACTGTTTTTT.

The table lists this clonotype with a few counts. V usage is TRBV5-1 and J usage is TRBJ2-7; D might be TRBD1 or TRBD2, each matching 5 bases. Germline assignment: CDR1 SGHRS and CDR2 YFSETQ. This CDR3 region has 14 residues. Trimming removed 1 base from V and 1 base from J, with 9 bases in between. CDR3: CASSLTGPSYEQYF. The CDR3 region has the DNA TGCGCCAGCAGCTTGACGGGGCCATCCTACGAGCAGTACTTC.

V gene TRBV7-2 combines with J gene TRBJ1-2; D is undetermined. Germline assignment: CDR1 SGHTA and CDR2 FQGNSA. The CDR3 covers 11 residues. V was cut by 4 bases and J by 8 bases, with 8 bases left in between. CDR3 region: CASSSMTGYTF. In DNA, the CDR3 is TGTGCCAGCAGCTCCATGACAGGCTACACCTTC.

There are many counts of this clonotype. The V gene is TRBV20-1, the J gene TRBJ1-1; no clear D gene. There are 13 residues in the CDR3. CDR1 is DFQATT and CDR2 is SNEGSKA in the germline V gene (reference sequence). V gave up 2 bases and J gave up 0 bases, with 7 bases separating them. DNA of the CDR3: TGCAGTGCTAGACAAACACTGAACACTGAAGCTTTCTTT. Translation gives CSARQTLNTEAFF.

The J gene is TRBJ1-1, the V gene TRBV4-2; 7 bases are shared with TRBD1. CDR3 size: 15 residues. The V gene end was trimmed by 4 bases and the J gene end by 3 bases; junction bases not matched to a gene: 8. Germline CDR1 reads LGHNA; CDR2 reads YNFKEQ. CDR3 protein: CASSLTDRDDTEAFF. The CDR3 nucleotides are TGTGCCAGCAGCCTAACAGACAGGGACGACACTGAAGCTTTCTTT.

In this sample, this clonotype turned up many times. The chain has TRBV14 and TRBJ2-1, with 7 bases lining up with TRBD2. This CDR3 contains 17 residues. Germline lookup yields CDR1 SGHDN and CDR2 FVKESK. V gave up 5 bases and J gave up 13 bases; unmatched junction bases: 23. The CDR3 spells CASSSFLRGTIRTTQFF. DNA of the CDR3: TGTGCCAGCAGCTCGTTCCTGCGGGGGACGATCCGTACTACTCAGTTCTTC.

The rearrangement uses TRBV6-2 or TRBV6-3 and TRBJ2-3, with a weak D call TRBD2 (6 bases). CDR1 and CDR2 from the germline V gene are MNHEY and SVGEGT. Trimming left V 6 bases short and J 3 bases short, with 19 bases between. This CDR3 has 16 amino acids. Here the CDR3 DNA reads TGTGCCAGCAGCCGCCGAACCCGGGGGAGGACAGATACGCAGTATTTT. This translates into CASSRRTRGRTDTQYF.

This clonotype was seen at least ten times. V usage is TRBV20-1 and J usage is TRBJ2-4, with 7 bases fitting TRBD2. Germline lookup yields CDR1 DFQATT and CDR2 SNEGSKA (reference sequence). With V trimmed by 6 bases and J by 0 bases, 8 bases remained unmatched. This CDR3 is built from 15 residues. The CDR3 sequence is CSAGPGGVAKNIQYF. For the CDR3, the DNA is TGCAGTGCCGGGCCGGGGGGAGTAGCCAAAAACATTCAGTACTTC.

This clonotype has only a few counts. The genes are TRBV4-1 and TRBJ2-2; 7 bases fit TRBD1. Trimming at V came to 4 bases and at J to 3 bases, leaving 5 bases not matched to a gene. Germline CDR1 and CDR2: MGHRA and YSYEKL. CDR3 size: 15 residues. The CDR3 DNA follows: TGCGCCAGCAGCCCACCAGGACAGGACACCGGGGAGCTGTTTTTT. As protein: CASSPPGQDTGELFF.

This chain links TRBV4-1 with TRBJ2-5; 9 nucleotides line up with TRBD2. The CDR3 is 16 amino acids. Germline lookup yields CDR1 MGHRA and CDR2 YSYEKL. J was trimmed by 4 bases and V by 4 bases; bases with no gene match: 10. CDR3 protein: CASSPQRGAVGETQYF. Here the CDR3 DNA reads TGCGCCAGCAGCCCCCAGCGGGGGGCGGTAGGAGAGACCCAGTACTTC.

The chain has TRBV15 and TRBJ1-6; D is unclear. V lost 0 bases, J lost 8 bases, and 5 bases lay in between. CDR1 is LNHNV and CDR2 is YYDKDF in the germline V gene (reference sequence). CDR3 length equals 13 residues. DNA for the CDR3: TGTGCCACCAGCAGAGATGAGGATTCACCCCTCCACTTT. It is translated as CATSRDEDSPLHF.

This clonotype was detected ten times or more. The chain's CDR3 is CASRFDSFNEQYF. The CDR3 DNA is TGCGCCAGCAGATTCGACAGTTTTAACGAGCAGTACTTC. V gene TRBV5-1 combines with J gene TRBJ2-7, with TRBD1 as a possible D gene (5 bases). Germline V gives CDR1 SGHRS, CDR2 YFSETQ. This CDR3 region has 13 residues. V was shortened by 5 bases and J by 5 bases, with 14 bases between the two germline ends.

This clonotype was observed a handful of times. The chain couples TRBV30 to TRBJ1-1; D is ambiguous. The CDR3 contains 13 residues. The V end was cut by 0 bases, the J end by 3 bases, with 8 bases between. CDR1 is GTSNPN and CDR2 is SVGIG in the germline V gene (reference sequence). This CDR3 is CAWSVSGDTEAFF. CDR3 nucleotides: TGTGCCTGGAGTGTCTCCGGGGACACTGAAGCTTTCTTT.

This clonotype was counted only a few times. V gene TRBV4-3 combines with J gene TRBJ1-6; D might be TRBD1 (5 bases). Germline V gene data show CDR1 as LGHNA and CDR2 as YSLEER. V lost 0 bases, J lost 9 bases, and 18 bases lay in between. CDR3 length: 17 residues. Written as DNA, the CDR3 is TGCGCCAGCAGCCAAGATCTCAGGACAAGCCCCATTTCACCCCTCCACTTT. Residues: CASSQDLRTSPISPLHF.

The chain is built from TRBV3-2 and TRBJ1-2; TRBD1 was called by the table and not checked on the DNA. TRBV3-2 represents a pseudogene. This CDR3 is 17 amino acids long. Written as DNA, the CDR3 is TGTGCCAGCAGCCCCCGGGACAGGATTATCTGGGGCTATGGCTACACCTTC. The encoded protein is CASSPRDRIIWGYGYTF.

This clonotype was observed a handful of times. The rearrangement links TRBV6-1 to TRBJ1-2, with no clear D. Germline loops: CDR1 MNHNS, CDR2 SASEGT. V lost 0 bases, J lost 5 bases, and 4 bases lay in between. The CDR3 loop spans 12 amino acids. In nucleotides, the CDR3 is TGTGCCAGCAGTGAAGCTGGTTATGGCTACACCTTC. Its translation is CASSEAGYGYTF.

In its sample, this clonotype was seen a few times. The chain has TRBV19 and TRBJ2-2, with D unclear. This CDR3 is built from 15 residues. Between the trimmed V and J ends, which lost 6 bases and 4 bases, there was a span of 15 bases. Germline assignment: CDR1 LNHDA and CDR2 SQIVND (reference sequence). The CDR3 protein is CASRKGPWGTGELFF. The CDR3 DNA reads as TGTGCCAGTAGGAAAGGCCCTTGGGGCACCGGGGAGCTGTTTTTT.

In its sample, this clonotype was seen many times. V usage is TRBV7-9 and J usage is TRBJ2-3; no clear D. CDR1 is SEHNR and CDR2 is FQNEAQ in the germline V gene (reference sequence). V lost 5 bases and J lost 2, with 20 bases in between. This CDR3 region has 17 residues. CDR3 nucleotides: TGTGCCAGCAGCCGATCGACACCACCCACTATCACAGATACGCAGTATTTT. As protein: CASSRSTPPTITDTQYF.

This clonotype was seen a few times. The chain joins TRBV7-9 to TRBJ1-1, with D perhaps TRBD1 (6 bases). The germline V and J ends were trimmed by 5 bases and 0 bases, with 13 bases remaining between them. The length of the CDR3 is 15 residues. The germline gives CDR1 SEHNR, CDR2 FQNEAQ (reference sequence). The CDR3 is CASSPSQGLNTEAFF. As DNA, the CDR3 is TGTGCCAGCAGCCCTTCCCAGGGGCTGAACACTGAAGCTTTCTTT.

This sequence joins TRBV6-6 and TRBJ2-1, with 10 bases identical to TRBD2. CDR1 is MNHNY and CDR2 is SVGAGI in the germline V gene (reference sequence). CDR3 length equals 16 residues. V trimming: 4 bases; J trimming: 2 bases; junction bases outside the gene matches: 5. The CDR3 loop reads CASSSLSGGPYNEQFF. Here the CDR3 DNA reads TGTGCCAGCAGTTCCCTTAGCGGGGGGCCCTACAATGAGCAGTTCTTC.

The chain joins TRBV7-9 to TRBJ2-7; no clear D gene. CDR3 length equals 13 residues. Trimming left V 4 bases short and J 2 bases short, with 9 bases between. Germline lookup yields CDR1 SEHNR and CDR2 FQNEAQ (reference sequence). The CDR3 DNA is TGTGCCAGCAGCTCCTCTTCGGCCTACGAGCAGTACTTC. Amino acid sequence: CASSSSSAYEQYF.

The DNA for the CDR3 is TGTGCCAGCAACCCTGCTAGCGGGGAGGAGACCCAGTACTTC. Translation: CASNPASGEETQYF. The rearrangement joins TRBV3-1 to TRBJ2-5; 9 nucleotides match TRBD2. Germline V CDR1 and CDR2: LGHDT, YNNKEL (reference sequence). V trimming: 7 bases; J trimming: 5 bases; junction bases outside the gene matches: 8. The CDR3 totals 14 residues.

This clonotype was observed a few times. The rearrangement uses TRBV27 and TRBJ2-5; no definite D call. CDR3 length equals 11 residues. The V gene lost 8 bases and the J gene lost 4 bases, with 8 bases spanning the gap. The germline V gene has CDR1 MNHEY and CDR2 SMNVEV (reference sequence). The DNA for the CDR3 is TGTGCCAGCGGTCGCCGAGAGACCCAGTACTTC. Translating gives CASGRRETQYF.

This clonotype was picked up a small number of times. CDR3 nucleotides: TGTGCTAGTGGTGGCCTCGTCTACGAGCAGTACTTC. Residues: CASGGLVYEQYF. The chain has TRBV12-5 and TRBJ2-7; D is ambiguous. The V end was cut by 5 bases, the J end by 3 bases, with 8 bases between. The CDR3 has 12 residues. Germline values: CDR1 LGHNT, CDR2 FRNRAP.

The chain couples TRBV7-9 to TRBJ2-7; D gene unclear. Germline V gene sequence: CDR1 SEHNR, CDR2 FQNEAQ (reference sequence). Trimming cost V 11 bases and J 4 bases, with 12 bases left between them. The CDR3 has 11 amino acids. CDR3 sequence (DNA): TGTGCCGGCGGAACCGGGTACGAGCAGTACTTC. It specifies CAGGTGYEQYF.

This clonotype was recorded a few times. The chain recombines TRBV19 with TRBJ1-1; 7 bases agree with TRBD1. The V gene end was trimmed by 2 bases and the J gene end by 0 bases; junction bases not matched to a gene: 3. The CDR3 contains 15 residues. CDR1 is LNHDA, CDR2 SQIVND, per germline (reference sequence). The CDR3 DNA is TGTGCCAGTAGTATATATGGGACAGTGAACACTGAAGCTTTCTTT. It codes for CASSIYGTVNTEAFF. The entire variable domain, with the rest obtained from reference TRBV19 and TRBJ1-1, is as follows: DGGITQSPKYLFRKEGQNVTLSCEQNLNHDAMYWYRQDPGQGLRLIYYSQIVNDFQKGDIAEGYSVSREKKESFPLTVTSAQKNPTAFYLCASSIYGTVNTEAFFGQGTRLTVV.

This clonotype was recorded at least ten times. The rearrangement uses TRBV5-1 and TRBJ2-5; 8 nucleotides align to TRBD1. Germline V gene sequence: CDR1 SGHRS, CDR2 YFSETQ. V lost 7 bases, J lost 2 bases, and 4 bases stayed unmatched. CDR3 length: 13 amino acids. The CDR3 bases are TGCGCCAGCGCCCGACAGGGGCAAGAGACCCAGTACTTC. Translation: CASARQGQETQYF.

In nucleotides, the CDR3 is TGCAGCGTTCCCGTAGGTGTCGCTGAAGCTTTCTTT. Its translation: CSVPVGVAEAFF. The V call is TRBV29-1, the J call TRBJ1-1; D remains ambiguous. The length of the CDR3 is 12 residues. Germline-derived CDR1 and CDR2 are SQVTM and ANQGSEA. Trimming removed 5 bases at V and 6 bases at J, with 13 bases between.

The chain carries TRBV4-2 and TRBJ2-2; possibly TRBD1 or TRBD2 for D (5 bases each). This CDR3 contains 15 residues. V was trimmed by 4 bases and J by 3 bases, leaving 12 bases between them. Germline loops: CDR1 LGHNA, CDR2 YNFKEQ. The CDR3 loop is CASSRRDGYTGELFF. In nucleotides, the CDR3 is TGTGCCAGCAGCCGCCGGGACGGTTACACCGGGGAGCTGTTTTTT.

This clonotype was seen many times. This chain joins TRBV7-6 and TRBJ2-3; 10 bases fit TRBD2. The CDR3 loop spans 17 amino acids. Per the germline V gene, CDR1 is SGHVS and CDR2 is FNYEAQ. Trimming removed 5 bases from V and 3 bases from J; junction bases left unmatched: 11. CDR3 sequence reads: CASSPRIAGGGTDTQYF. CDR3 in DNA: TGTGCCAGCAGCCCCAGGATAGCGGGGGGAGGTACAGATACGCAGTATTTT.

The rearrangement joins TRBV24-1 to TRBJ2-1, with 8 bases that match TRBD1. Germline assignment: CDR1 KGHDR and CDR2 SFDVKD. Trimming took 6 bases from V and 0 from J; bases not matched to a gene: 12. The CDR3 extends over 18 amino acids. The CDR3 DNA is TGTGCCACCAGTAAAGCGACAGGGGTTTTTCACTCCTACAATGAGCAGTTCTTC. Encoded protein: CATSKATGVFHSYNEQFF.